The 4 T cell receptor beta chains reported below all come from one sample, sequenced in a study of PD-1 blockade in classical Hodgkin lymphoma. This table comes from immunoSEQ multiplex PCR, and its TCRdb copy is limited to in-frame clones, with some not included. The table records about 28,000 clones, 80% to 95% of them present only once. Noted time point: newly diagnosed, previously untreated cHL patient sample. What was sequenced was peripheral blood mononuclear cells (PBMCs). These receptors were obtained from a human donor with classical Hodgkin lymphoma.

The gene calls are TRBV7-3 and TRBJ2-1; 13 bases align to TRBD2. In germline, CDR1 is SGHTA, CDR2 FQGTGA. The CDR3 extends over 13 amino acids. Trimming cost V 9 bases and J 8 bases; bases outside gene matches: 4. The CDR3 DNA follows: TGTGCCAGTCGACTAGCGGGAGGCCATGAGCAGTTCTTC. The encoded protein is CASRLAGGHEQFF. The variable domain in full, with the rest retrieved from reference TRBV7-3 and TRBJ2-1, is GAGVSQTPSNKVTEKGKYVELRCDPISGHTALYWYRQSLGQGPEFLIYFQGTGAADDSGLPNDRFFAVRPEGSVSTLKIQRTERGDSAVYLCASRLAGGHEQFFGPGTRLTVL.

CDR3: CSVDRGRAFF. Here the CDR3 DNA reads TGCAGCGTGGACAGGGGCCGAGCTTTCTTT. The V call is TRBV29-1, the J call TRBJ1-1; 9 bases are shared with TRBD1. Germline lookup yields CDR1 SQVTM and CDR2 ANQGSEA. V trimming: 6 bases; J trimming: 10 bases; junction bases outside the gene matches: 3. The CDR3 has 10 residues.

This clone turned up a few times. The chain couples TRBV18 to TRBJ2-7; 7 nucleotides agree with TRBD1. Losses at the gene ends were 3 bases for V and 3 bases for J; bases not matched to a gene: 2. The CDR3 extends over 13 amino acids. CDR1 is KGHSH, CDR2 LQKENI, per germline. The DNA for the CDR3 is TGTGCCAGCTCACCGGGACAGAACTACGAGCAGTACTTC. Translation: CASSPGQNYEQYF.

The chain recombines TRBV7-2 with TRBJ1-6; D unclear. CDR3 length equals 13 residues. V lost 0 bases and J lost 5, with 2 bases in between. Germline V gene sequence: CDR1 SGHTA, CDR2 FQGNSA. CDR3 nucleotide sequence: TGTGCCAGCAGCTTAGCAGATAATTCACCCCTCCACTTT. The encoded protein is CASSLADNSPLHF.